This T cell receptor beta chain was identified during a study of OX40 agonist ivuxolimab in advanced cancers. Using immunoSEQ multiplex PCR, the repertoire was profiled, and TCRdb retains in-frame clones only, with some absent. The sample lists roughly 48,000 clones; 65% to 85% were seen once. CDR1 is LGHNA and CDR2 is YSLEER in the germline V gene. Losses at the gene ends were 0 bases for V and 7 bases for J; bases not matched to a gene: 6. There are 15 residues in the CDR3. The sequences come from CD4+ or CD8+ T cells sorted from blood, collected in a trial of the OX40 agonist ivuxolimab. This receptor was taken from an adult with an advanced solid tumor such as melanoma, head and neck, liver or kidney cancer. V is TRBV4-3 and J is TRBJ2-1; 7 bases fit TRBD2. CDR3 loop: CASSQDLLAANEQFF. The DNA for the CDR3 is TGCGCCAGCAGCCAAGATCTGCTAGCGGCTAATGAGCAGTTCTTC.